Sequencing of this T cell receptor (beta chain) was carried out in a study of blood T cell repertoires in COVID-19. For the study at large: COVID-19 samples, acute and convalescent, were from the United States, Italy and Spain. In each case, the material was cDNA or gDNA derived from T cells, B-cell-depleted T cells, or PBMCs.

The germline gives CDR1 MNHEY, CDR2 SVGAGI. The CDR3 has 15 amino acids. Trimming removed 6 bases from V and 4 bases from J, with 18 bases in between. Libraries were prepared by immunoSEQ multiplex PCR; TCRdb keeps only in-frame clonotypes and omits some of them. The repertoire holds under 300,000 clones, with about nine tenths as singletons. This rearrangement joins TRBV6-5 to TRBJ2-5, with D tentatively TRBD2 (5 bases). The TCR originated in a woman aged 40 to 55 who had recovered from COVID-19. Input material: peripheral blood. In DNA form, the CDR3 reads TGTGCCAGCAGGGCCTTCGGGAACCAGGTAGAGACCCAGTACTTC. Protein: CASRAFGNQVETQYF.